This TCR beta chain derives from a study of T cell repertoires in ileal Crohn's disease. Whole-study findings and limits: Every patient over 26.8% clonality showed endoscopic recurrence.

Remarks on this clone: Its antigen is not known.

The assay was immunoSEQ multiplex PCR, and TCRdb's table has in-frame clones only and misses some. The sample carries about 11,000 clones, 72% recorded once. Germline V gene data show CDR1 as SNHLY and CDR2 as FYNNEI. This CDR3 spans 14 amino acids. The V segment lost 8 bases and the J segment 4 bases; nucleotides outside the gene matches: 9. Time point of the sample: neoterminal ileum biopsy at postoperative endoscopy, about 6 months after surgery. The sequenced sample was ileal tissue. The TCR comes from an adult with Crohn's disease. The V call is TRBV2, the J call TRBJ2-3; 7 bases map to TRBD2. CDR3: CASGRAMGADTQYF. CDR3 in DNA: TGTGCCAGCGGGAGGGCCATGGGTGCAGATACGCAGTATTTT. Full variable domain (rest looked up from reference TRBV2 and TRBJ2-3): EPEVTQTPSHQVTQMGQEVILRCVPISNHLYFYWYRQILGQKVEFLVSFYNNEISEKSEIFDDQFSVERPDGSNFTLKIRSTKLEDSAMYFCASGRAMGADTQYFGPGTRLTVL.